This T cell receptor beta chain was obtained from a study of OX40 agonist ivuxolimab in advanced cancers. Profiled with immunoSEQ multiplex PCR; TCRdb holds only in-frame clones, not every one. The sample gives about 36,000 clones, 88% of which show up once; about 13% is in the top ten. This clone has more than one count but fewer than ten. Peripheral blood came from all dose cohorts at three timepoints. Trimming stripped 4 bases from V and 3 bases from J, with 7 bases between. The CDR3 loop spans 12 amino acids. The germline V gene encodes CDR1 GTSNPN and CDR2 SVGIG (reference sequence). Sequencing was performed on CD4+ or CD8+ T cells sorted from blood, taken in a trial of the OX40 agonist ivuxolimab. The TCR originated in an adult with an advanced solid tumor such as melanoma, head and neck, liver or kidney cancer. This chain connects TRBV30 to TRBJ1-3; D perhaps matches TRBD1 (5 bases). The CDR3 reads CAWKGVGNTIYF. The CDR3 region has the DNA TGTGCCTGGAAAGGGGTTGGAAACACCATATATTTT.